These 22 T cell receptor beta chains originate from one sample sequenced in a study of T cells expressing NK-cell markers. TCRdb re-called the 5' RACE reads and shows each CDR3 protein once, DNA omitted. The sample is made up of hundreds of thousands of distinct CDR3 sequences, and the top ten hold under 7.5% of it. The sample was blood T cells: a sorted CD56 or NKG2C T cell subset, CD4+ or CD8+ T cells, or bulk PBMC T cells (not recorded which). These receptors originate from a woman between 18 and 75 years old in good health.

CDR3 region: CASSLGPGLIHEQFF. This chain joins TRBV7-2 and TRBJ2-1. There are 15 residues in the CDR3. Per the germline V gene, CDR1 is SGHTA and CDR2 is FQGNSA.

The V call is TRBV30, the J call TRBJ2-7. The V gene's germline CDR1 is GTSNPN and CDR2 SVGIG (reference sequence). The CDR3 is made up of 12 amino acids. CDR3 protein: CAWSISSYEQYF.

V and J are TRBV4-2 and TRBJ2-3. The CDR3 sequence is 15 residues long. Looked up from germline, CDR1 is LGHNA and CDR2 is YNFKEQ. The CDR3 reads CASSKEAASTDTQYF.

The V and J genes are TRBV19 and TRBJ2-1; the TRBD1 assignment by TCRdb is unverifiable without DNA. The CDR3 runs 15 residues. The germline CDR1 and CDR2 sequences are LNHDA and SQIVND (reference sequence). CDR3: CASSIISGFINEQFF.

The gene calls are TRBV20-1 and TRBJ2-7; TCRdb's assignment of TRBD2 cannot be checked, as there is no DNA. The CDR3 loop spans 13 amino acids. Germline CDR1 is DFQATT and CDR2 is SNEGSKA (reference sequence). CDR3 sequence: CSARREASYEQYF.

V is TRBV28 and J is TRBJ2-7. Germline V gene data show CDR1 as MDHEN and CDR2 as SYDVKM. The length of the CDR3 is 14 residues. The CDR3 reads CASITTETPYEQYF.

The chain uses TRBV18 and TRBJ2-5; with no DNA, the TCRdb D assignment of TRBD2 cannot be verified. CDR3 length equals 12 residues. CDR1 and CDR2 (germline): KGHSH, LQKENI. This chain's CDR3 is CASSRPQETQYF.

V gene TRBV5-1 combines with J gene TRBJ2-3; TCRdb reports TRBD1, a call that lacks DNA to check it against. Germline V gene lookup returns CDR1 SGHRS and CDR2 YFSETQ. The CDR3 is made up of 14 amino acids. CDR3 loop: CASSQGRLTDTQYF. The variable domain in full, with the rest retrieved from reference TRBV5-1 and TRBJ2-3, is KAGVTQTPRYLIKTRGQQVTLSCSPISGHRSVSWYQQTPGQGLQFLFEYFSETQRNKGNFPGRFSGRQFSNSRSEMNVSTLELGDSALYLCASSQGRLTDTQYFGPGTRLTVL.

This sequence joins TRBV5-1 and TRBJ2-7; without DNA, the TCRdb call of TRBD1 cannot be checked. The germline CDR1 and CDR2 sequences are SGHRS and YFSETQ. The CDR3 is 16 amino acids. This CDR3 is CASSPPWTGGIYEQYF.

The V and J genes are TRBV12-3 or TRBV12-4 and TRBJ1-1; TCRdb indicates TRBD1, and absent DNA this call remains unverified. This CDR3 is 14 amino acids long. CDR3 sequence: CASSFGTANTEAFF.

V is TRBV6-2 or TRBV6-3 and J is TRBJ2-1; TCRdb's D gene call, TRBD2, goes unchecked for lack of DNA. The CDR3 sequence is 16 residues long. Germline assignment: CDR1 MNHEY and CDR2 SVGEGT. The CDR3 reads CASSWTSGRAGNEQFF.

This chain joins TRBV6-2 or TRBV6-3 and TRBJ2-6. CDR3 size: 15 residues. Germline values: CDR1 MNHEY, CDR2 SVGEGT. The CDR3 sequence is CASSYQNSGANVLTF.

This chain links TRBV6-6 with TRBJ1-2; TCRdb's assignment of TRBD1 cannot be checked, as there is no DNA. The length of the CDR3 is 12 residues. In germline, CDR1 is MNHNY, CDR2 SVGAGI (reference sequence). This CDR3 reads CASSSPGYGYTF.

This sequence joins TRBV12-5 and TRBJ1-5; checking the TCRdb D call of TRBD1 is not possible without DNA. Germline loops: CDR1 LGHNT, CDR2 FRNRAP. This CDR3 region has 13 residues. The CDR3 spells CASAALLHEPQHF.

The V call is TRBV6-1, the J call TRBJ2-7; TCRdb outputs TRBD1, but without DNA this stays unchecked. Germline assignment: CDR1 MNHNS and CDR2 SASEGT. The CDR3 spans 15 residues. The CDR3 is CASSPGGPSYYEQYF.

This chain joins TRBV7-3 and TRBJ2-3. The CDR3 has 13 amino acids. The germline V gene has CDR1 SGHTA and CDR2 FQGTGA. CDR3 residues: CASSFGVEDTQYF.

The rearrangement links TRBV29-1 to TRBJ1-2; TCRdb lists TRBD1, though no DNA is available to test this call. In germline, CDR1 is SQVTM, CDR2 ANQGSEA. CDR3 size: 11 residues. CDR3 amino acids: CSAETGLGYTF.

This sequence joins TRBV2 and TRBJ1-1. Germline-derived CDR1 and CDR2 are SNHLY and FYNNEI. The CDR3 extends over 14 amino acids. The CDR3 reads CASSGNGVLSEAFF. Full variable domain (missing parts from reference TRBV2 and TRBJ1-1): EPEVTQTPSHQVTQMGQEVILRCVPISNHLYFYWYRQILGQKVEFLVSFYNNEISEKSEIFDDQFSVERPDGSNFTLKIRSTKLEDSAMYFCASSGNGVLSEAFFGQGTRLTVV.

The CDR3 sequence: CAWSQTSYRDEQFF. The rearrangement uses TRBV30 and TRBJ2-1; TCRdb picks TRBD2, but there is no DNA to check that call. This CDR3 region has 14 residues. CDR1 and CDR2 from the germline V gene are GTSNPN and SVGIG (reference sequence).

CDR3 residues: CASSQGTSGSIDEQFF. The rearrangement uses TRBV3-1 and TRBJ2-1; TCRdb gives TRBD2 as the D gene, but with no DNA this cannot be confirmed. Germline CDR1 is LGHDT and CDR2 is YNNKEL (reference sequence). CDR3 length: 16 residues.

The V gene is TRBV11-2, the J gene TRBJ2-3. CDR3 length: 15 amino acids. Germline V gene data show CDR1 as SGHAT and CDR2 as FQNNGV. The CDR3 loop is CASSSWEFSTDTQYF. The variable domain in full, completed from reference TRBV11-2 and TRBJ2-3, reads EAGVAQSPRYKIIEKRQSVAFWCNPISGHATLYWYQQILGQGPKLLIQFQNNGVVDDSQLPKDRFSAERLKGVDSTLKIQPAKLEDSAVYLCASSSWEFSTDTQYFGPGTRLTVL.

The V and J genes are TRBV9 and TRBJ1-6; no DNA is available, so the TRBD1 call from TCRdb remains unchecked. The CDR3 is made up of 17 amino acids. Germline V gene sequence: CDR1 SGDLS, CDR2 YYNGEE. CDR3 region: CASSGGTVVSYNSPLHF.